One T cell receptor beta chain is described in this entry. This receptor's antigen is unknown. Per the germline V gene (reference sequence), MNHNY is the CDR1 and SVGAGI is the CDR2. CDR3 length: 14 amino acids, cysteine to phenylalanine. Just CDR3 DNA is preserved here, 42 bases in frame from base 1. Ends trimmed: V by 11 bases, J by 6 bases; bases unmatched to a gene: 13. The data belong to a study of cytomegalovirus exposure and HLA in healthy donors (dated 2017 in TCRdb). For the study in its entirety: An earlier analysis of 587 of the donors reported 276 Gb of sequence data and 95 million to 130 million unique TCR beta sequences obtained from 150 million to 200 million T cells. Of the approximately 370 genotyped donors, less than 85% were placed in the genetic ancestry cluster associated with self-reported Caucasian donors. To study patterns of TCR occurrence, a later analysis re-analyzed previously published TCR beta repertoires from 666 donors and added high-resolution HLA genotyping. Both class I and class II loci were covered by HLA typing, at four-digit resolution. Several DR-DQ haplotypes were handled as single units for association and clustering because linkage in the cohort was strong. To predict cytomegalovirus infection status, the study brought together high-throughput TCR immunosequencing, statistical association of individual TCRs with disease status, and machine learning. Genome-wide SNP genotypes for about three fifths of the 666 donors were used in a later genetic analysis, which treated that subset as a discovery cohort. Among under 450 genotyped donors of the cohort, an average of around 240,000 unique TCR beta nucleotide sequences were sequenced per donor, approximately 20% of them non-productive. Along with the approximately 700-subject first cohort, a separate validation cohort of 120 different subjects was used. Typing coverage varied by locus: about 629-630 donors for A, B, C, DRB1 and DQB1; about 520 for DQA1; approximately 610 for DPA1; around 490 for DPB1. In the later analysis, no new phenotypic data were used to find candidate immune exposures; instead, reliance was placed on TCR beta sequences and their occurrence across donors. An earlier analysis of a few hundred of the donors applied high-throughput TCR beta sequencing to assess whether each TCR beta V gene segment acted as functional or pseudogenic. Donor age, sex, ethnicity and CMV serostatus were collected together with the repertoire data. An early release covering 550 to 650 HLA-typed donors comprised 300 to 350 gigabases of sequencing data and approximately 85 million unique TCR sequences. The study aimed to test whether cataloging public T cell receptors could reveal signatures of past pathogen exposure. Every repertoire in the discovery cohort had been generated on one and the same sequencing platform. The T cell repertoires of 666 subjects were profiled by immunosequencing and related to cytomegalovirus serostatus. The full study reports these points: Assigning TCR associations to individual alleles was difficult when HLA alleles, especially DR and DQ, strongly co-occurred. In an earlier analysis of about 600 of the donors, most TCR beta V segments appeared in productive rearrangements about 87% or about 30% of the time, broadly matching IMGT annotations. A further reported finding was that TCR beta sequences accurately predicted the HLA-A and HLA-B alleles for most subjects in the first cohort. A later analysis reported that several top co-occurrence clusters appeared linked to parvovirus B19, influenza, CMV and Epstein-Barr virus. A few of the identified cytomegalovirus-associated TCR beta chains were confirmed in vitro to be specific for cytomegalovirus antigens. The study listed 164 TCR beta chains as associated with cytomegalovirus. A later genetic analysis reported fewer N-insertions in productive TCRs among donors in an Asian-associated ancestry cluster than the 666-donor mean. Some IMGT-functional V segments, including TRBV6-2 and TRBV6-3, could not be distinguished by the 87-base-pair reads and were therefore excluded. Because HLA typing was unavailable for some donors at each locus, only the typed subset was used in association tests. In this cohort, only TCR beta chains were sequenced, and detectable features were limited by the absence of alpha or paired-chain data. Linkage disequilibrium might explain the correlated functional status among segregating V segments, but an unknown experimental factor could not be excluded. According to a later analysis, TCR association rates differed among HLA loci, with DRB1 alleles showing the most associated TCRs and HLA-C alleles showing the fewest. Most TCR sequences were observed very rarely across donors, whereas some public TCRs were present in many individuals. Most CMV-associated TCR beta chains appeared to be HLA-restricted in a later analysis, and the HLA associations seemed to be driven largely by CMV exposure. The classifier was reported to diagnose cytomegalovirus status with high specificity and sensitivity in both the original and validation cohorts. V-gene and J-gene trimming of TCR beta chains was associated with a missense DCLRE1C variant in a later genetic analysis, and the association was replicated in an independent cohort. In a later analysis, 16,951 TCR beta sequences were associated with specific HLA alleles at a false discovery rate of 0.05. The only immune exposure information available for the cohort was CMV serostatus. A cluster of highly shared sequence variants was judged likely to represent a technical artifact of the sequencing pipeline. A later analysis found that HLA-associated TCR beta chains were more clonally expanded and had lower generation probabilities than equally common non-associated chains. Because counts were too low, under 20 rarely observed V segments, including chromosome 9 orphons, were left out of the earlier analysis of a few hundred of the donors. The authors suggested that the approach could potentially be generalized to other disease states and immunological phenotypes. Presence/absence analyses assumed roughly uniform sequencing depth across donors, an assumption that may not hold.

The library was generated by the immunoSEQ multiplex PCR assay. For the multiplex PCR, a mixture combining 60 forward primers for TCR Vbeta segments and 13 reverse primers for TCR Jbeta segments was used. The CDR3 region of rearranged TCR beta genes was amplified from genomic DNA with a multiplex PCR assay. Amplified TCR beta libraries were sequenced as 87-base-pair reads on the Illumina HiSeq System. The original methods were these. In a later analysis, about 80 million unique TCR beta chains were counted across the 500 to 850 repertoires, and approximately 11 million of these chains were shared by at least two donors. A nearest-neighbor algorithm error-corrected the raw reads and collapsed the reads into unique sequences, merging closely related sequences to remove PCR and sequencing errors. V, D and J gene segments were assigned by aligning CDR3 sequences to IMGT reference sequences. For a sequence to be retained, a match of at least six nucleotides was required to both a V gene segment and a J gene segment. Rearrangements were called productive when the CDR3 lacked stop codons and stayed in frame with V and J; all others were non-productive. Following IMGT convention, CDR3 was defined as the stretch from the second conserved V-encoded cysteine up to the conserved J-encoded phenylalanine. Sequences without an unambiguous match to a single V gene segment were excluded from the earlier analysis of 587 of the donors. In an earlier analysis of roughly 500 of the donors, V segments were called functional above 56.7% productive rearrangements and were called segregating when the between-donor standard deviation exceeded 5%. A statistical classification framework was built to diagnose cytomegalovirus status from the catalog of TCR beta chain sequences. In a later analysis, V and J genes were assigned by comparing TCR nucleotide sequences against IMGT/GENE-DB human TR gene sequences. A later analysis assigned CDR3 sequences and most-parsimonious VDJ recombination scenarios with the TCRdist pipeline. In a later analysis, each TCR beta chain was defined by its CDR3 amino acid sequence together with its V-gene family, and reads lacking a unique V-gene family were excluded. A later analysis removed 600 or so highly shared, low-generation-probability nucleotide sequences to deal with suspected cross-contamination and a sequencing artifact. A later analysis calculated a clonal expansion index for each public chain from normalized within-repertoire ranks of inferred template counts. A later analysis computed generation probabilities with a VDJ recombination model fitted to out-of-frame rearrangements, and checked the results against IGoR. A later analysis scored TCR-TCR, TCR-HLA and TCR-CMV co-occurrence with hypergeometric tests, applying a repertoire-size bias correction to TCR pairs. To estimate false discovery rates, a later analysis permuted the HLA or CMV assignments 20 times. In a later analysis, co-occurring TCRs were grouped using DBSCAN, with TCRdist sequence similarity added in when clustering inside HLA-allele-positive subsets. Repertoires with fewer than 30,000 or more than 120,000 public chains were left out of co-occurrence clustering, as were four to six repertoires with anomalous nucleotide sharing. TCRdb re-hosts the immuneACCESS table, in-frame sequences only. Its copies lack some clones; in the studies checked, an unresolved V gene accounts for under half of them, and the cause for the rest is not known. V and J calls and clone size come straight from that table; D and trimming were deduced from the DNA. In this sample's table one finds around 190,000 clones. The ten top clones hold about 1% of the sample.

The cohort was made up of approximately 670 healthy bone marrow donors. At the time of sampling, all cohort members were nominally healthy, though unrecorded immune exposures were likely present. The donor tested CMV seropositive and was one of the 289 seropositive cohort members. Every donor gave a peripheral blood sample, and the peripheral blood mononuclear cells from that sample were used for TCR beta sequencing. The Qiagen DNeasy Blood Extraction Kit was used to extract genomic DNA from the blood cell samples. Sample: PBMCs. The sequence is built from TRBV6-6 and TRBJ2-7; 10 nucleotides in the junction match TRBD2. This sequence was found in a woman in her twenties or thirties in good health and CMV-seropositive. Read as DNA, the sequence is TGTGCCTCTTGCCCGGGACTAGCGACTAGCGAGCAGTACTTC. Translated, this gives CASCPGLATSEQYF.